This T cell receptor (beta chain) was captured in a study of stem cell transplantation in POMP-related autoinflammatory disease. Study-wide background: The study hypothesized thymoproteasome defects skew the TRB repertoire via impaired CD8+ selection.

The CDR3 is 13 residues long. V was clipped by 4 bases and J by 4 bases, with 9 bases between them. CDR1 is MNHEY and CDR2 is SVGAGI in the germline V gene. Measured with immunoSEQ multiplex PCR; TCRdb has only the in-frame clones, and not every one. There are some 1,000 clones in the sample; approximately 90% occur only once, and 5.5% to 8.5% lies in the top ten. As concerns this clone: Its specificity is not known.

Study results and caveats: In PRAID patients, the number of distinct TRB V-J gene pairings was restricted. A trend toward lower repertoire diversity and greater clonality appeared in every analyzed T-cell subset of PRAID patients.

The source of this sequence is a human donor in good health. Sequenced: a CXCR5-defined cell subset from PBMCs. The chain employs TRBV6-5 and TRBJ2-3; D possibly matches TRBD1 or TRBD2 (5 bases each). In DNA, the CDR3 is TGTGCCAGCAGTTGGGGACGGTCAGATACGCAGTATTTT. Its translation is CASSWGRSDTQYF.